Listed here are 7 T cell receptor beta chains from one sample, sequenced in a study of blood T cell repertoires in COVID-19. Only in-frame clones appear in the TCRdb table, and some are missing; sequencing was by immunoSEQ multiplex PCR. Of about 78,000 clones listed, 86% are singletons. Sequenced input: peripheral blood. Source of these receptors: a man aged 50 to 60 with active or convalescent COVID-19.

The sample holds one count of this clone. The chain is built from TRBV9 and TRBJ1-2; 7 positions match TRBD1. CDR3 length equals 14 residues. From germline, CDR1 is SGDLS and CDR2 YYNGEE. Trimming removed 4 bases from V and 5 bases from J; junction bases left unmatched: 8. This chain's CDR3 is CASSPTTGDYGYTF. The CDR3, as DNA: TGTGCCAGCAGCCCGACTACAGGGGATTATGGCTACACCTTC. The complete variable domain, with remaining parts taken from reference TRBV9 and TRBJ1-2, reads DSGVTQTPKHLITATGQRVTLRCSPRSGDLSVYWYQQSLDQGLQFLIQYYNGEERAKGNILERFSAQQFPDLHSELNLSSLELGDSALYFCASSPTTGDYGYTFGSGTRLTVV.

The J gene is TRBJ2-1, the V gene TRBV3-1 (or the pseudogene TRBV3-2); D is possibly TRBD1 (6 bases). Germline V gene sequence: CDR1 LGHDT, CDR2 YNNKEL (reference sequence). This CDR3 has 17 residues. V lost 0 bases and J lost 1, with 13 bases in between. The CDR3 DNA sequence: TGTGCCAGCAGCCAAGAGAAAGGGACACCTTCCTACAATGAGCAGTTCTTC. It is translated as CASSQEKGTPSYNEQFF.

This chain links TRBV7-2 with TRBJ2-3, with TRBD2 matching 11 bases. Germline CDR1 SGHTA, CDR2 FQGNSA. This CDR3 spans 16 amino acids. The V and J ends lost 6 bases and 7 bases, in that order; junction bases with no gene match: 12. The CDR3 coding sequence is TGTGCCAGCAGTTTGAACCTAGCGGGGGGTGCGAATACGCAGTATTTT. It specifies CASSLNLAGGANTQYF.

CDR3 residues: CASRQGVGQPQHF. Here the CDR3 DNA reads TGTGCCAGCAGACAGGGTGTAGGTCAGCCCCAGCATTTT. The chain is built from TRBV3-1 (or the pseudogene TRBV3-2) and TRBJ1-5; D is perhaps TRBD1 (6 bases). CDR3 size: 13 residues. Germline CDR1 and CDR2: LGHDT and YNNKEL (reference sequence). Trimming stripped 6 bases from V and 6 bases from J, with 12 bases between.

This clone has a single count. The chain combines TRBV19 with TRBJ2-2, with 8 bases matching TRBD1. CDR1 and CDR2 from the germline V gene are LNHDA and SQIVND (reference sequence). With 2 bases clipped from V and 5 bases from J, the junction kept 1 base outside the gene matches. The CDR3 length is 14 residues. The CDR3 reads CASSIQGATGELFF. The CDR3 DNA follows: TGTGCCAGTAGTATACAGGGGGCTACCGGGGAGCTGTTTTTT.

The rearrangement joins TRBV3-1 (or the pseudogene TRBV3-2) to TRBJ1-2, with 8 bases that match TRBD1. V was pared by 4 bases and J by 10 bases, with 8 bases of the junction left unmatched. The CDR3 sequence is 13 residues long. CDR1 LGHDT and CDR2 YNNKEL come from the germline V gene (reference sequence). The CDR3 nucleotides read TGTGCCAGCAGCCGGTACCCGGGACAGGACTACACCTTC. It specifies CASSRYPGQDYTF.

The CDR3 here is CSVGFEGKTQYF. CDR3 sequence (DNA): TGCAGCGTCGGATTCGAGGGAAAGACCCAGTACTTC. The chain employs TRBV29-1 and TRBJ2-5; D may be TRBD2 (5 bases). The germline CDR1 and CDR2 sequences are SQVTM and ANQGSEA. Trimming pared 6 bases from V and 6 bases from J, leaving 14 bases between. The CDR3 spans 12 residues. Full variable domain (remainder filled in from reference TRBV29-1 and TRBJ2-5): SAVISQKPSRDICQRGTSLTIQCQVDSQVTMMFWYRQQPGQSLTLIATANQGSEATYESGFVIDKFPISRPNLTFSTLTVSNMSPEDSSIYLCSVGFEGKTQYFGPGTRLLVL.